This TCR beta chain stems from a study of cytomegalovirus exposure and HLA in healthy donors. Note on this clone: Its cognate antigen is unknown.

Study-level results: The analysis excluded some indistinguishable V segments, including TRBV6-2 and TRBV6-3. Later work found that TCR association rates differed between HLA loci; DRB1 had the most and HLA-C the fewest.

The PCR made use of 60 Vbeta and 13 Jbeta primers. Authors' analysis steps: It was a later analysis that counted roughly 79 million unique TCR beta chains, of which some 9.9 million were shared. TCRdb keeps only in-frame clones here, not all; method: immunoSEQ multiplex PCR. That table supplies the V and J calls and clone size; D and trimming were determined from the DNA. The table lists about 170,000 clones, 70% to 85% of them singletons. The CDR3 contains 14 residues. Germline-derived CDR1 and CDR2 are MNHEY and SVGAGI. The clonotype comes from a man aged 18 to 30 in good health and CMV-seronegative. J is TRBJ2-5 and V is TRBV6-5; a weak D match, TRBD2 (5 bases). The end of the DNA aligns better with TRBJ2-7, so the J call may be wrong. The sequenced sample consisted of PBMCs. In nucleotides, the CDR3 is TGTGCCAGCAGCCAAGACGGGAACTCCTACGAGCAGTACTTC. Its protein is CASSQDGNSYEQYF.